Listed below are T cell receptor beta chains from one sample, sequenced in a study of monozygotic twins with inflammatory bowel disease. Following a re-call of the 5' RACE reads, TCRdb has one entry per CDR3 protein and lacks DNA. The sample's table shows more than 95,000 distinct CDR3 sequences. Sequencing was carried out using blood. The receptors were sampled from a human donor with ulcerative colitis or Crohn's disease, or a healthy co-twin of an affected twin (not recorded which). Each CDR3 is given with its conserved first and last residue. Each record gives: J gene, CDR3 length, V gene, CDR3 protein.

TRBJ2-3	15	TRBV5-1	CASSLVGTSTDTQYF
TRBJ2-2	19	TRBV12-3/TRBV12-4	CASSPGGFTSGSFGGELFF
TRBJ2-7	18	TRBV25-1	CASSEYRGGRESSYEQYF
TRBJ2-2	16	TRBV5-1	CASSLVGGSGTGELFF
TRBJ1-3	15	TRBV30	CAWRWSGSSGNTIYF
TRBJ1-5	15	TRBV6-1	CASINGQKGNQPQHF
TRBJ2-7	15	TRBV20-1	CSASSWDRDSYEQYF
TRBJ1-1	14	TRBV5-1	CASSFPLLRTEAFF
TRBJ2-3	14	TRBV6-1	CASRVVGGGDTQYF
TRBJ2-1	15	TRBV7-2	CASSYGLAVTNEQFF
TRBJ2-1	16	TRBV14	CASSHVAGERYNEQFF
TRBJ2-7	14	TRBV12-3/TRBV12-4	CASSSGAETYEQYF
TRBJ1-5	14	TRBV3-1	CASSQGWSNQPQHF
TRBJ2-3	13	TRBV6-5	CASTLPGTDTQYF
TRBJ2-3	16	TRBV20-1	CSARDSSKPGKDTQYF
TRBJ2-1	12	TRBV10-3	CAIRQGSNEQFF
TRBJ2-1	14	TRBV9	CASSVQGAQDEQFF
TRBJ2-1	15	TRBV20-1	CSARPQREGYYEQFF
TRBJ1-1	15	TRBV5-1	CASSSQPTLNTEAFF
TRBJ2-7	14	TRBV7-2	CASSLSRPAGEQYF
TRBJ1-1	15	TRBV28	CASSSAWGGSTEAFF
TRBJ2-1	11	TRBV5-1	CASGNHNEQFF
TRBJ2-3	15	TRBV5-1	CASSLSFREVDTQYF
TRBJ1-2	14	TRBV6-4	CASSDGTGGYGYTF
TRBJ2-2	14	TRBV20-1	CSARDWGPHGELFF
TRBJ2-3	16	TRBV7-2	CASSASLAGLTDTQYF
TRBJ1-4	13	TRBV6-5	CASSYLVGEKLFF
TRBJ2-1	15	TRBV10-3	CATRGGGSSYNEQFF
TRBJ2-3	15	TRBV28	CASSFETSGTITQYF
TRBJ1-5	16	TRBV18	CASSPRQADSNQPQHF
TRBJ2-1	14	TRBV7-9	CASSLTGGGNEQFF
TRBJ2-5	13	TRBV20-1	CSVQTGLPGTQYF
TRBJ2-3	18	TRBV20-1	CSANRLAGSRGERDTQYF
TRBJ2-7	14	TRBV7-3	CASSLTGTGYEQYF
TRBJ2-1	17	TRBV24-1	CATSDAWTSGGDNEQFF
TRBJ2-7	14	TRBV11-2	CASSLDWGPGTQYF
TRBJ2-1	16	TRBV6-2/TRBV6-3	CASSLLGLAKYNEQFF
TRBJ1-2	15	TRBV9	CASSVLLAPNYGYTF
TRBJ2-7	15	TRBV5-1	CASSPEGGGSYEQYF
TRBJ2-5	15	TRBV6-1	CASSEFSGVQETQYF
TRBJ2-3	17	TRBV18	CASSPTLGTTNTDTQYF
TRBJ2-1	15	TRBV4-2	CASSTGLAGANEQFF
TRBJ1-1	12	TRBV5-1	CASSGGWAEAFF
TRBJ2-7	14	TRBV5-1	CASSTGTAAYEQYF
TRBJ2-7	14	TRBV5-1	CASNPGDTSYEQYF
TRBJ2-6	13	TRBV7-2	CASSFSGANVLTF
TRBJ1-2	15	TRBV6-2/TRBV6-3	CASSYSGREFYGYTF
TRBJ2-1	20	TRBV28	CASSFTFPSGGPLPYNEQFF
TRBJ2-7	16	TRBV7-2	CASTNLLGGRLYEQYF
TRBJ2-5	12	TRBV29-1	CSGKQGLETQYF